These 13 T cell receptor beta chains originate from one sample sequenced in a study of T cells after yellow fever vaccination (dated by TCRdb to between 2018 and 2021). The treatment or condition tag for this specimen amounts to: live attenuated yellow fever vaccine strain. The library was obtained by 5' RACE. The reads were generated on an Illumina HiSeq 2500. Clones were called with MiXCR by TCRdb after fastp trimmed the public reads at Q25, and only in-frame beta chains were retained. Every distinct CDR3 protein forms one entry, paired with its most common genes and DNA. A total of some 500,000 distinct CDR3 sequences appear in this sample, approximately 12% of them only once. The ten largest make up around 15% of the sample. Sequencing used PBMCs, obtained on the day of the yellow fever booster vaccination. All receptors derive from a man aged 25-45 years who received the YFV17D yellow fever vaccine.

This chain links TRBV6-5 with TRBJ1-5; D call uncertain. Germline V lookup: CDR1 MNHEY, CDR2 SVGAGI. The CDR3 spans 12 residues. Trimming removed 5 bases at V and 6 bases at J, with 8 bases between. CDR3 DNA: TGTGCCAGCAGTGGAATGGGTCAGCCCCAGCATTTT. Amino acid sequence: CASSGMGQPQHF.

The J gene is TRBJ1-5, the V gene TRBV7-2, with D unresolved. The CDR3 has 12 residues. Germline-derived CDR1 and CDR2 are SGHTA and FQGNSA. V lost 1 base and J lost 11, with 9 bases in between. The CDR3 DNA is TGTGCCAGCAGCTTAGAGGCAGGTTCCCAGCATTTT. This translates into CASSLEAGSQHF.

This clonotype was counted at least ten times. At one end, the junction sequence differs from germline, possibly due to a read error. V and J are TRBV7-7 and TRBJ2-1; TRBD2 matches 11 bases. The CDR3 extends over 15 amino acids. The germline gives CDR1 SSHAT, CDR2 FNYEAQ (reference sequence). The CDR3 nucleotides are TGTGCTAGCAGCCCTAGCGGGGGGTCCTACAATGAGCAGTTCTTC. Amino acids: CASSPSGGSYNEQFF.

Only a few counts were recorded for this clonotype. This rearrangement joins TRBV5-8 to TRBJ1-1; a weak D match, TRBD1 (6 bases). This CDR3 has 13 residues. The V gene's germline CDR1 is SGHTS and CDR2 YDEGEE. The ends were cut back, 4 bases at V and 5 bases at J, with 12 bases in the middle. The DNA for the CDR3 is TGTGCCAGCAGCCGGGGGGGGCTGACTGAAGCTTTCTTT. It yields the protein CASSRGGLTEAFF. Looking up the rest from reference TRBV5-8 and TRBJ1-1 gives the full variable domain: EAGVTQSPTHLIKTRGQQATLRCSPISGHTSVYWYQQALGLGLQFLLWYDEGEERNRGNFPPRFSGRQFPNYSSELNVNALELEDSALYLCASSRGGLTEAFFGQGTRLTVV.

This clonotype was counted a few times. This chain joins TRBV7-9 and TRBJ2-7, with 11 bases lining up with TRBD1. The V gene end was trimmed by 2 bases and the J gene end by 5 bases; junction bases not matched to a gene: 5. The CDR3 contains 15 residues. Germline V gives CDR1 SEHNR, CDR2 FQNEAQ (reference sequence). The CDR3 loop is CASSLPGQGGHEQYF. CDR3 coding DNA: TGTGCCAGCAGCTTACCGGGACAGGGGGGCCACGAGCAGTACTTC.

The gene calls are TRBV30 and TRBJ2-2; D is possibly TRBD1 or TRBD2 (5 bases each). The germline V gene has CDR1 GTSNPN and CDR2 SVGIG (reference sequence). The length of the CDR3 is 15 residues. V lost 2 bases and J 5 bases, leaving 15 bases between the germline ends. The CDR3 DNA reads TGTGCCTGGAGTTTCGGGGCCCCCTCGACCGGGGAGCTGTTTTTT. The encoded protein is CAWSFGAPSTGELFF.

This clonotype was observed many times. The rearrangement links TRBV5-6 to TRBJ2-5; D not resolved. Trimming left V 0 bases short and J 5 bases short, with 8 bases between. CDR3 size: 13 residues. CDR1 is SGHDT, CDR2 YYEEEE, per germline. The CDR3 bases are TGTGCCAGCAGCTTGGTCAGCACGGAGACCCAGTACTTC. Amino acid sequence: CASSLVSTETQYF.

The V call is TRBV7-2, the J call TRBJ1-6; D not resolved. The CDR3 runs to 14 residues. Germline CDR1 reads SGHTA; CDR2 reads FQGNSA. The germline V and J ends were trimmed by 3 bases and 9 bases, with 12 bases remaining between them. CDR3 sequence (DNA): TGTGCCAGCAGCTTGAGTCATTTAGGTTCACCCCTCCACTTT. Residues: CASSLSHLGSPLHF.

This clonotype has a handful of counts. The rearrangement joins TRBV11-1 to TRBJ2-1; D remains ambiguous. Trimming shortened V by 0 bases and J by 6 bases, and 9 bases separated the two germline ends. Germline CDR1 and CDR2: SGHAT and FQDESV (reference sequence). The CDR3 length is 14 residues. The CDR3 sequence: CASSLARQTNEQFF. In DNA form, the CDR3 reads TGTGCCAGCAGCTTAGCGCGGCAAACCAATGAGCAGTTCTTC.

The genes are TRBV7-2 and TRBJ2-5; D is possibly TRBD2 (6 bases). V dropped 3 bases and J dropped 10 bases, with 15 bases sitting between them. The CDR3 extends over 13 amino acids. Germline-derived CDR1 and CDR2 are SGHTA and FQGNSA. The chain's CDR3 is CASSFGGNGHQYF. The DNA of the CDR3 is TGTGCCAGCAGCTTCGGCGGGAACGGCCACCAGTACTTC.

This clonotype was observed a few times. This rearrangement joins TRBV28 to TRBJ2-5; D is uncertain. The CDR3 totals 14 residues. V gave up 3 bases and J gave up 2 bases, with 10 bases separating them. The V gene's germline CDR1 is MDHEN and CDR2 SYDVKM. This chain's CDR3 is CASSFVALQETQYF. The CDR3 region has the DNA TGTGCCAGCAGTTTCGTTGCGCTTCAAGAGACCCAGTACTTC.

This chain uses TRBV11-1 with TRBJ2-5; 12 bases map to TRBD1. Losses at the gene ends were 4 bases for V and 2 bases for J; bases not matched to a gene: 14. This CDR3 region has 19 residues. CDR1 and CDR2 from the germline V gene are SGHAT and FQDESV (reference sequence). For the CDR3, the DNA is TGTGCCAGCAGCTACGCCCGGGACAGGGGGCTTGGGGCACAAGAGACCCAGTACTTC. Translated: CASSYARDRGLGAQETQYF.

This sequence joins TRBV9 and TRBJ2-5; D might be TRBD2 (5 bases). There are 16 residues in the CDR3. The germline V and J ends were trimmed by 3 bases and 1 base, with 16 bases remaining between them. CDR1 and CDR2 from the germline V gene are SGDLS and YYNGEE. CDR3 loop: CASSAAGLGLQETQYF. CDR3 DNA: TGTGCCAGCAGCGCCGCGGGCCTCGGCCTCCAAGAGACCCAGTACTTC.